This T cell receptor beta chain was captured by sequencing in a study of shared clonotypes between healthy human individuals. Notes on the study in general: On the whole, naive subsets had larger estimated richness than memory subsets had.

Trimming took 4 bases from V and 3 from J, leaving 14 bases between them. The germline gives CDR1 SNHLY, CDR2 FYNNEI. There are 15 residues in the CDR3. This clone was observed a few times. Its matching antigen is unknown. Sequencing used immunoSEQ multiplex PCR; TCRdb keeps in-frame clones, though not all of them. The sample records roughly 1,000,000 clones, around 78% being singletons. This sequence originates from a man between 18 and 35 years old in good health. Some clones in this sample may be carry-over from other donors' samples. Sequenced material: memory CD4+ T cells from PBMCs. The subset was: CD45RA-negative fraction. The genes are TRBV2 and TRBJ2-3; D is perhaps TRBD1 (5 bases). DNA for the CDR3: TGTGCCAGCAGTGTAAGGCAGGGCGGAACAGATACGCAGTATTTT. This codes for CASSVRQGGTDTQYF.